This TCR beta chain was obtained from a study of cytomegalovirus exposure and HLA in healthy donors. The PCR was carried out with 60 Vbeta primers and 13 Jbeta primers. Clones were read by immunoSEQ multiplex PCR, and TCRdb kept only the in-frame ones, dropping some. The table records roughly 80,000 clones, 80% of them present only once. Overall study findings and caveats: The listing of 160 or so TCR beta chains classed them as cytomegalovirus-associated. Per a later analysis, HLA-associated TCR beta chains showed more clonal expansion than other, equally common TCR beta chains. One variant, a missense change in DCLRE1C, was linked in a later analysis to TCR beta V- and J-gene trimming.

As to this clone: The antigen is not known. The junction departs from germline at one end; a sequencing error may be responsible.

The sequence was obtained from a male donor in good health and CMV-seronegative. Sequencing input: PBMCs.

Here the CDR3 reads CASIEGPVSYNEQFF. DNA of the CDR3: TGCGCCAGCATTGAGGGGCCCGTCTCCTACAATGAGCAGTTCTTC. The V and J genes are TRBV10-2 and TRBJ2-1; tentatively, D is TRBD1 or TRBD2 (5 bases each). There are 15 residues in the CDR3. From germline, CDR1 is WSHSY and CDR2 SAAADI.